This record looks at one TCR beta chain sequence and its context. Antigen: not known. These data come from a study of shared clonotypes between healthy human individuals. Overall study findings and caveats: Naive CD4 clonotype sharing across a handful of donors was 5% to 6%.

Naive CD8 populations comprised CD45RO-negative cells positively selected for CCR7, excluding terminally differentiated effector memory CD45RA+ cells. Per the study methods: There were no quality scores in the junction-only immunoSEQ sequences, so filtering differed. Assay used: immunoSEQ multiplex PCR; TCRdb lists only in-frame clones, some missing. V and J calls and clone size are as listed in that table; D and trimming were resolved from the DNA. Here the sample spans about 1,800,000 clones, about 95% being singletons. The CDR3 is 14 amino acids. Trimming left V 1 base short and J 5 bases short, with 12 bases between. The germline gives CDR1 SGDLS, CDR2 YYNGEE.

The sample was naive CD8+ T cells sorted from blood. This sequence originates from a man aged 18 to 35 in good health. This rearrangement joins TRBV9 to TRBJ2-5; D remains ambiguous. The CDR3 DNA is TGTGCCAGCAGCGTACAAGGAGATGGGGAGACCCAGTACTTC. Translated: CASSVQGDGETQYF.